This TCR beta chain is drawn from a study of blood T cells in healthy people across ages. General study results and limits: The recorded TCR beta diversity per million T cells decreased in a roughly linear manner with age. Long-lived donors carried more naive CD4+ cells and greater diversity than aged donors.

V gave up 1 base and J gave up 5 bases, with 18 bases separating them. Germline CDR1 and CDR2: SGHRS and YFSETQ. The CDR3 extends over 16 amino acids. A second roughly 6 to 11 cycle PCR used barcoded and J-beta primers. Tags on each cDNA molecule came from a template-switch adaptor with 12 random nucleotides. MiXCR, applied by TCRdb to the 5' RACE reads, yields one record per CDR3 protein. The table has 1.5 million to 2 million distinct CDR3 sequences, about 50% seen once. Note on this clonotype: Its antigen is still unknown.

The receptor comes from a woman between 35 and 50 years old in good health. The chain joins TRBV5-1 to TRBJ1-1; TRBD1 might be the D (5 bases). Sequences were obtained from blood. CDR3 sequence reads: CASSLYSRDTGTEAFF. The CDR3 DNA is TGCGCCAGCAGCTTGTATTCCAGGGATACGGGGACTGAAGCTTTCTTT.